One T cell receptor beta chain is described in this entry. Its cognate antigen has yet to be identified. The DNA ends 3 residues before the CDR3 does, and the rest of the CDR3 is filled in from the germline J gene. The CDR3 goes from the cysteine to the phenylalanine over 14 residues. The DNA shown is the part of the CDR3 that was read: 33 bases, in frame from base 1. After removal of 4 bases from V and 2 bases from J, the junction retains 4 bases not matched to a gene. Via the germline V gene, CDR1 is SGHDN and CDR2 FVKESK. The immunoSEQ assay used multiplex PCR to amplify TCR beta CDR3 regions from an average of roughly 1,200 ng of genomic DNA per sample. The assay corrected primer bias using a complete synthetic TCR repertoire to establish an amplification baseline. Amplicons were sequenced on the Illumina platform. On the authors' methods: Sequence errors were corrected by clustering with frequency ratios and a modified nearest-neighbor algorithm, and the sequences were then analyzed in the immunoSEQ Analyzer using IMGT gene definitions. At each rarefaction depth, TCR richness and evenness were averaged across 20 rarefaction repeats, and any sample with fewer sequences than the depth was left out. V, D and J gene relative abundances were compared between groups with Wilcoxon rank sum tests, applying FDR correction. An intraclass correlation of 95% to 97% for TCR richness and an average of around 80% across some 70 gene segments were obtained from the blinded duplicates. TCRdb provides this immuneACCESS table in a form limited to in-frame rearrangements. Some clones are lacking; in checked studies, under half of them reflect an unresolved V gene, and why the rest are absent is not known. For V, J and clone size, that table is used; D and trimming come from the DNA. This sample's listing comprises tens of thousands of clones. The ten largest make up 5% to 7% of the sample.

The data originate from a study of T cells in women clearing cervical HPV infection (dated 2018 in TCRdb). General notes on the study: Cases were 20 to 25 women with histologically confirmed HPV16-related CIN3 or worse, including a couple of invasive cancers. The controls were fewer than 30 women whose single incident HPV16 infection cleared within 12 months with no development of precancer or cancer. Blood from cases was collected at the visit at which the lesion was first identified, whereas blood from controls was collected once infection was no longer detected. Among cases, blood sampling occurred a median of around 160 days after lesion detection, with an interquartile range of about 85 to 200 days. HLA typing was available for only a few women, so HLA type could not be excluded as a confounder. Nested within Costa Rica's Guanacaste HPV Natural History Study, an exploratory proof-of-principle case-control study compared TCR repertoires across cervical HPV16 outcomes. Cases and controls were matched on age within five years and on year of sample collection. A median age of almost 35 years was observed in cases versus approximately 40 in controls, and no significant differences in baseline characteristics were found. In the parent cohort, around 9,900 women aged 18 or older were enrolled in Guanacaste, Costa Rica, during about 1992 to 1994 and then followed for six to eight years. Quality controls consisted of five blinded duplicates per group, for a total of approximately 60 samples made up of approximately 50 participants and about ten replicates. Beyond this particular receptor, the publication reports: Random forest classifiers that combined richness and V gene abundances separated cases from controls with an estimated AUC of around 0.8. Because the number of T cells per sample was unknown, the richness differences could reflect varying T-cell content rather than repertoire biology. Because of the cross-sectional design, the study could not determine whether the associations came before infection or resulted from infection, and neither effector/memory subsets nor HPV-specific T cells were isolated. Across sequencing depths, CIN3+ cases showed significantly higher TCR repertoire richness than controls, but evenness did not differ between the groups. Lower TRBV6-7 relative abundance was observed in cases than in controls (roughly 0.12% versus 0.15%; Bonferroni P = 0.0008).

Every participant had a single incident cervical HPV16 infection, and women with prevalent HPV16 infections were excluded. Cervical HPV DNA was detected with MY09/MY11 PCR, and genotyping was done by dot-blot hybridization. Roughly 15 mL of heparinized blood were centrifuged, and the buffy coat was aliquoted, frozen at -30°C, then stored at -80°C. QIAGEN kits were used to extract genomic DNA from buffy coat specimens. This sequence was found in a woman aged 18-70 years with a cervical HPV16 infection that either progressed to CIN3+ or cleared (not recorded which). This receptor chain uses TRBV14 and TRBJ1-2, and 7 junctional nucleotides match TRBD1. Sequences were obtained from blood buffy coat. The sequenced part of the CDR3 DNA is TGTGCCAGCAGCCGGGACAGCAAGAACTATGGC. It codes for CASSRDSKNYG. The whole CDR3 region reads CASSRDSKNYGYTF.